This T cell receptor beta chain was identified during a study of blood T cell repertoires in COVID-19. Profiling relied on immunoSEQ multiplex PCR, and the TCRdb table lists in-frame clones only, not all of them. The sample holds some 170,000 clones, over 75% seen once. This clone has just one count. V was pared by 4 bases and J by 4 bases, with 12 bases between. Germline CDR1 reads KGHDR; CDR2 reads SFDVKD. The CDR3 runs to 14 residues. The chain employs TRBV24-1 and TRBJ1-2, with D unresolved. Material for sequencing was PBMCs or T cells enriched from blood (not recorded which). This clonotype was sampled from a human donor with acute COVID-19. The donor label of this sample is uncertain. This CDR3 reads CATSDHSKAYGYTF. The CDR3 coding sequence is TGTGCCACCAGTGACCACTCCAAAGCCTATGGCTACACCTTC.